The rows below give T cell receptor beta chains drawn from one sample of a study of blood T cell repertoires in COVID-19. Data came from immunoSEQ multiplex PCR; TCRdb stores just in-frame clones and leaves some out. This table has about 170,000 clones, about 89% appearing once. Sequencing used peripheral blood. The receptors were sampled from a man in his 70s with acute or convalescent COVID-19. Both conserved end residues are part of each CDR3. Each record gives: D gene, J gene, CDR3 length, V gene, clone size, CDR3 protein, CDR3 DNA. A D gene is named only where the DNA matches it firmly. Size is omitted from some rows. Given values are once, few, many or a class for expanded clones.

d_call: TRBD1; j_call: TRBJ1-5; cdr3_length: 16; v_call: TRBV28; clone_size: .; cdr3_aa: CASSSSGGGFWQPQHF; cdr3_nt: TGTGCCAGCAGTTCCTCAGGGGGAGGCTTCTGGCAGCCCCAGCATTTT
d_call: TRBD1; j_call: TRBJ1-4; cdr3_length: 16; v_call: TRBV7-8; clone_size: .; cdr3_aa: CASSFVRTGVNEKLFF; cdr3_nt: TGTGCCAGCAGCTTTGTACGGACAGGGGTAAATGAAAAACTGTTTTTT
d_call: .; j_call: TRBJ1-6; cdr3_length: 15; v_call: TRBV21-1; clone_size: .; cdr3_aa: CASGPRGFDNSPLHF; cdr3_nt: TGTGCCAGCGGCCCCAGGGGTTTCGATAATTCACCCCTCCACTTT
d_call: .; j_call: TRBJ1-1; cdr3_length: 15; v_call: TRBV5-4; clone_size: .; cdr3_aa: CASSLGGIRGTEAFF; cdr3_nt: TGTGCCAGCAGCTTGGGGGGAATTCGGGGTACTGAAGCTTTCTTT
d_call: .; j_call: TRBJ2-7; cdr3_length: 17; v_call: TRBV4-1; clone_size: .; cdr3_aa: CASSPEYPGPPGYEQYF; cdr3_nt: TGCGCCAGCAGCCCTGAGTATCCGGGTCCGCCTGGCTACGAGCAGTACTTC
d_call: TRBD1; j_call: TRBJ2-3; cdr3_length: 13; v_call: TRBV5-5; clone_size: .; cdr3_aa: CASSLAPGQINQF; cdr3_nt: TGTGCCAGCAGCTTGGCCCCGGGACAGATCAACCAATTT
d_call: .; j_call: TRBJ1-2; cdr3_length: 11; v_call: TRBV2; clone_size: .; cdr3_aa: CARQGSYGYTF; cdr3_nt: TGTGCCAGACAGGGCTCCTATGGCTACACCTTC
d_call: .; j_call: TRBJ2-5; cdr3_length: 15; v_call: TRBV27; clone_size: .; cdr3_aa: CASSSSGLHQETQYF; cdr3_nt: TGTGCCAGCAGTTCCAGTGGACTTCACCAAGAGACCCAGTACTTC
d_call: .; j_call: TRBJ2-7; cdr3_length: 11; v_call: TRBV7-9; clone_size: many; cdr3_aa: CASSLGAEQYF; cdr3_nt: TGTGCCAGCAGCTTAGGGGCCGAGCAGTACTTC
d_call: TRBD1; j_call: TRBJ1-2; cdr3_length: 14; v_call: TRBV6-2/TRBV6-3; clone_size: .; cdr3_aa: CASSYSTGAGGYTF; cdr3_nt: TGTGCCAGCAGTTACTCGACAGGGGCAGGAGGCTACACCTTC
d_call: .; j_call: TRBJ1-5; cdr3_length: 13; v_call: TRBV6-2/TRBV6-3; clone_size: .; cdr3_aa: CASSYNSNQPQHF; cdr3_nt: TGTGCCAGCAGTTATAATAGCAATCAGCCCCAGCATTTT
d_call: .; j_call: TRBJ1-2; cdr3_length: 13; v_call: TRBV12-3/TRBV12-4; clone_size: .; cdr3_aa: CASSFTATGGYTF; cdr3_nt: TGTGCCAGCAGTTTTACCGCTACTGGTGGCTACACCTTC
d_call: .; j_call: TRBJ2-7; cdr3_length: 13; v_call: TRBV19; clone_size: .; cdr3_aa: CASSLTPTYEQYF; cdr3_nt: TGTGCCAGCAGCTTGACACCTACCTACGAGCAGTACTTC
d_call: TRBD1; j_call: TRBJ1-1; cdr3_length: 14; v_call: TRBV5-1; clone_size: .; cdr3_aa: CASKPQGANTEAFF; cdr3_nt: TGCGCCAGCAAACCACAGGGGGCAAACACTGAAGCTTTCTTT
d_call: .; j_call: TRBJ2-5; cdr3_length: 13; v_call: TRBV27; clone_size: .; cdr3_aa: CASSPLYVETQYF; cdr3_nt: TGTGCCAGCAGCCCTCTATATGTGGAGACCCAGTACTTC
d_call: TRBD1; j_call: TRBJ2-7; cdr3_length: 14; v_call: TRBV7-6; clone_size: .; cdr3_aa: CASSLDDRGYEQYF; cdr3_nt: TGTGCCAGCAGCTTAGATGACAGGGGATACGAGCAGTACTTC
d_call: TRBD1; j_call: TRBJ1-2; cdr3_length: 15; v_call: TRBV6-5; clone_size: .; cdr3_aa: CASSYEGQGLNGYTF; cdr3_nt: TGTGCCAGCAGTTACGAGGGACAGGGTCTCAATGGCTACACCTTC
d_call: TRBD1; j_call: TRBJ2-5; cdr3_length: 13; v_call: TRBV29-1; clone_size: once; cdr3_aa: CSDRTGQEETQYF; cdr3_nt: TGCAGCGACCGGACGGGACAGGAAGAGACCCAGTACTTC
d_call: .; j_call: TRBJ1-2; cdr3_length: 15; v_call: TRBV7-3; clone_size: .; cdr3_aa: CASSSRVQGNYGYTF; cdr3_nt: TGTGCCAGCAGCTCCAGGGTACAGGGCAACTATGGCTACACCTTC
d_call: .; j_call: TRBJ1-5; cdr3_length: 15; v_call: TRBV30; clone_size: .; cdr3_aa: CAWSERWYSNQPQHF; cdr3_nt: TGTGCCTGGAGTGAGAGGTGGTATAGCAATCAGCCCCAGCATTTT
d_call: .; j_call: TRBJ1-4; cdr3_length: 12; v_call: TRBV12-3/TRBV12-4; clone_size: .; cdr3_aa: CASSLLAEKLFF; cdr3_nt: TGTGCCAGCAGTTTATTAGCTGAAAAACTGTTTTTT
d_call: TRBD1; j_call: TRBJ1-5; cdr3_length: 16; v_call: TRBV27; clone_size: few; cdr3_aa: CASSPTTGDPYQPQHF; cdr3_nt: TGTGCCAGCAGTCCCACGACAGGGGACCCCTATCAGCCCCAGCATTTT
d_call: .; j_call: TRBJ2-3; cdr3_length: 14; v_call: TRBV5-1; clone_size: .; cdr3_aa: CASSLEQITDTQYF; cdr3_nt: TGCGCCAGCAGCTTGGAACAAATCACAGATACGCAGTATTTT
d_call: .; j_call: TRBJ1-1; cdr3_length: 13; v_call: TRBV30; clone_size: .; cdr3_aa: CASLFSRVTEAFF; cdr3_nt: TGTGCCTCGCTTTTTTCCCGGGTCACTGAAGCTTTCTTT
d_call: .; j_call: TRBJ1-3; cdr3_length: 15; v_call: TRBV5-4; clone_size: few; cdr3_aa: CASSWGGPSGNTIYF; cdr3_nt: TGTGCCAGCAGCTGGGGCGGCCCCTCTGGAAACACCATATATTTT
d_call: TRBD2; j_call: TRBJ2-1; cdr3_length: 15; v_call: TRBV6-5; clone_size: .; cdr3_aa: CASTFTSGSINEQFF; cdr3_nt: TGTGCCAGCACCTTTACCAGCGGGAGTATAAATGAGCAGTTCTTC
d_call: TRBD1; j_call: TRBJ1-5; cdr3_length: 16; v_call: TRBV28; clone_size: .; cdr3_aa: CASSLGGTGHNQPQHF; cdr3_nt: TGTGCCAGCAGTTTAGGTGGGACAGGGCACAATCAGCCCCAGCATTTT
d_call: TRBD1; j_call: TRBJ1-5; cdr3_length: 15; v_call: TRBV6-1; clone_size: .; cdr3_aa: CASSDPGQGVEPQHF; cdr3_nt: TGTGCCAGCAGTGACCCGGGACAGGGGGTGGAGCCCCAGCATTTT
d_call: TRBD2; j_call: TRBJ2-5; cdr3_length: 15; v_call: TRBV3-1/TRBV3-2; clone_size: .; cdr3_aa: CASSPRGGGRETQYF; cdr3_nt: TGTGCCAGCAGCCCCCGCGGGGGGGGTCGGGAGACCCAGTACTTC
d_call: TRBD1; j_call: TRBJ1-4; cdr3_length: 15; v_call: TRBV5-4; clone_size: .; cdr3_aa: CASSFRTGANEKLFF; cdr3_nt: TGTGCCAGCAGCTTCCGGACAGGAGCTAATGAAAAACTGTTTTTT
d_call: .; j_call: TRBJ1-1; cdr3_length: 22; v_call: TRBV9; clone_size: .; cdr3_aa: CASSVALSGRVLFHILNTEAFF; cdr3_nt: TGTGCCAGCAGCGTAGCTCTCTCAGGCAGGGTCTTATTCCATATCTTGAACACTGAAGCTTTCTTT
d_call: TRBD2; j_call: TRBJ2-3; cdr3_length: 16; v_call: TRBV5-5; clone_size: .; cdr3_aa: CASSLGSSGGVDTQYF; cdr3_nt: TGTGCCAGCAGCTTGGGGTCTAGCGGGGGTGTAGATACGCAGTATTTT
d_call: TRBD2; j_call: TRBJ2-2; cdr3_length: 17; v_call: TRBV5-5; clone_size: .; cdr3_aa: CASRRTTSGGDTGELFF; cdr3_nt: TGTGCCAGCAGACGCACTACTAGCGGGGGGGACACCGGGGAGCTGTTTTTT